The 27 T cell receptor beta chains listed next were all sequenced from one sample in a study of T cell repertoires in cytomegalovirus infection (dated by TCRdb to about 2019). Sequencing was performed on an Illumina HiSeq 1500. The public reads were reprocessed in TCRdb via fastp at Q25 and MiXCR, keeping in-frame beta chains. CDR3 protein duplicates are merged, each entry listing the most common genes and DNA. This sample holds around 750,000 distinct CDR3 sequences; 32% were observed only once. Roughly an eighth of the sample goes to the ten largest clones. For these receptors, no antigen is known. Reading the label with the study, this specimen's treatment or condition is: in vitro stimulation with specific CMV peptide epitopes to enrich CMV-specific T cells. Sequenced here: cultured CD8+ T cells from PBMCs, sampled from culture after CMV antigen stimulation. These receptors came from a human donor in good health (CMV status not recorded). Some clones in this sample may be carry-over from other donors' samples.

This clonotype appeared a few times. The gene calls are TRBV27 and TRBJ1-5; D is undetermined. Trimming took off 7 bases at V and 1 base at J, with 11 bases between the two ends. The CDR3 runs to 14 residues. The germline V gene encodes CDR1 MNHEY and CDR2 SMNVEV (reference sequence). As DNA, the CDR3 is TGTGCCAGCAAAGCATGGGAGAGCAATCAGCCCCAGCATTTT. Protein product: CASKAWESNQPQHF.

The V and J genes are TRBV11-2 and TRBJ1-4, with D unresolved. CDR1 and CDR2 (germline): SGHAT, FQNNGV. Trimming pared 4 bases from V and 3 bases from J, leaving 12 bases between. The CDR3 has 15 residues. CDR3 in DNA: TGTGCCAGCAGCTCCGGCCTTCGGGCTAATGAAAAACTGTTTTTT. It codes for CASSSGLRANEKLFF.

The CDR3 nucleotides read TGTGCCAGCAGCGGTTACAGGGAAGTTAACACTGAAGCTTTCTTT. Translation gives CASSGYREVNTEAFF. This sequence joins TRBV5-6 and TRBJ1-1, with a possible D match to TRBD1 (6 bases). CDR1 and CDR2 (germline): SGHDT, YYEEEE. V was shortened by 4 bases and J by 2 bases, with 15 bases between the two germline ends. The CDR3 is 15 residues long.

J is TRBJ1-1 and V is TRBV20-1; D is unclear. V was trimmed by 0 bases and J by 0 bases, leaving 5 bases between them. CDR3 length equals 13 residues. The germline gives CDR1 DFQATT, CDR2 SNEGSKA (reference sequence). This chain's CDR3 is CSARELMNTEAFF. CDR3 coding DNA: TGCAGTGCTAGAGAATTAATGAACACTGAAGCTTTCTTT.

This clonotype was counted at least ten times. This chain links TRBV6-5 with TRBJ2-3, with D possibly matching TRBD2 (6 bases). Per germline, CDR1 MNHEY and CDR2 SVGAGI. The CDR3 length is 17 residues. V lost 0 bases, J lost 1 base, and 14 bases lay in between. The CDR3 DNA reads as TGTGCCAGCAGTTACTCGGTCTTTAAGCGGGGCACAGATACGCAGTATTTT. Its translation is CASSYSVFKRGTDTQYF.

The genes are TRBV10-3 and TRBJ2-3; D possibly corresponds to TRBD2 (5 bases). Trimming stripped 6 bases from V and 2 bases from J, with 6 bases between. Germline V gene sequence: CDR1 ENHRY, CDR2 SYGVKD. This CDR3 comprises 12 residues. DNA for the CDR3: TGTGCCATCAGGACTATCACAGATACGCAGTATTTT. Translated: CAIRTITDTQYF.

The V gene is TRBV7-3, the J gene TRBJ1-3; unclear D gene. This CDR3 contains 16 residues. Germline CDR1 reads SGHTA; CDR2 reads FQGTGA. The V end lost 3 bases, the J end lost 0 bases, and 12 bases lay between the germline ends. The CDR3 sequence is CASSFGRVRSGNTIYF. The DNA of the CDR3 is TGTGCCAGCAGCTTCGGACGGGTACGCTCTGGAAACACCATATATTTT.

The rearrangement links TRBV29-1 to TRBJ2-1; 7 positions agree with TRBD1. This CDR3 is 13 amino acids long. Trimming removed 0 bases from V and 9 bases from J; junction bases left unmatched: 5. Per germline, CDR1 SQVTM and CDR2 ANQGSEA. CDR3 amino acids: CSVEEPPGGEQFF. CDR3 DNA: TGCAGCGTTGAAGAGCCCCCAGGGGGTGAGCAGTTCTTC.

This CDR3 reads CASSWGQGPDTQYF. For the CDR3, the DNA is TGTGCCAGTAGTTGGGGACAGGGTCCAGATACGCAGTATTTT. The chain joins TRBV19 to TRBJ2-3, with 9 bases matching TRBD1. Germline assignment: CDR1 LNHDA and CDR2 SQIVND (reference sequence). The CDR3 has 14 amino acids. Germline trimming cut 5 bases from V and 4 bases from J; bases unmatched to any gene: 4. Full variable domain (rest looked up from reference TRBV19 and TRBJ2-3): DGGITQSPKYLFRKEGQNVTLSCEQNLNHDAMYWYRQDPGQGLRLIYYSQIVNDFQKGDIAEGYSVSREKKESFPLTVTSAQKNPTAFYLCASSWGQGPDTQYFGPGTRLTVL.

This clonotype was detected a few times. The chain couples TRBV9 to TRBJ1-2, with 7 nucleotides matching TRBD1. Germline V lookup: CDR1 SGDLS, CDR2 YYNGEE. The CDR3 extends over 17 amino acids. V lost 0 bases, J lost 0 bases, and 8 bases stayed unmatched. CDR3 amino acids: CASSVALDRAANYGYTF. The CDR3 coding sequence is TGTGCCAGCAGCGTAGCCCTTGACAGGGCAGCTAACTATGGCTACACCTTC.

The count of this clonotype is one. The chain couples TRBV24-1 to TRBJ2-1; D gene unclear. Germline V gives CDR1 KGHDR, CDR2 SFDVKD. The CDR3 runs 14 residues. Trimming took off 2 bases at V and 3 bases at J, with 7 bases between the two ends. The chain's CDR3 is CATSDWGGYNEQFF. In DNA, the CDR3 is TGTGCCACCAGTGATTGGGGTGGCTACAATGAGCAGTTCTTC.

This clonotype came up many times. This chain links TRBV6-5 with TRBJ1-2; 7 nucleotides line up with TRBD1. CDR1 is MNHEY and CDR2 is SVGAGI in the germline V gene. V gave up 4 bases and J gave up 1 base; unmatched junction bases: 0. This CDR3 has 13 amino acids. This chain's CDR3 is CASSWDSNYGYTF. The CDR3, as DNA: TGTGCCAGCAGTTGGGACAGTAACTATGGCTACACCTTC.

The chain couples TRBV9 to TRBJ2-2; D call uncertain. The CDR3 length is 18 residues. Per the germline V gene, CDR1 is SGDLS and CDR2 is YYNGEE. V was trimmed by 0 bases and J by 0 bases, leaving 15 bases between them. The CDR3 loop is CASSVARVPYANTGELFF. As DNA, the CDR3 is TGTGCCAGCAGCGTAGCAAGGGTGCCCTACGCGAACACCGGGGAGCTGTTTTTT.

This clonotype occurred many times. DNA for the CDR3: TGTGCTAGTGGTTTGATAGAACGGGACTCGGGGTCTGGCAATCAGCCCCAGCATTTT. The encoded protein is CASGLIERDSGSGNQPQHF. The gene calls are TRBV12-5 and TRBJ1-5; D is perhaps TRBD1 (5 bases). Trimming shortened V by 2 bases and J by 2 bases, and 22 bases separated the two germline ends. This CDR3 is built from 19 residues. The germline V gene has CDR1 LGHNT and CDR2 FRNRAP.

This clonotype was detected many times. This chain joins TRBV7-9 and TRBJ2-1; tentative D call: TRBD2 (6 bases). The CDR3 covers 16 residues. Germline V gene sequence: CDR1 SEHNR, CDR2 FQNEAQ (reference sequence). V was trimmed by 4 bases and J by 5 bases, leaving 18 bases between them. DNA for the CDR3: TGTGCCAGCAGCTACCCTTTCGGGGGAAACCACAATGAGCAGTTCTTC. This encodes CASSYPFGGNHNEQFF.

The chain is built from TRBV6-2 or TRBV6-3 and TRBJ2-4, with TRBD1 identical over 9 bases. Germline V lookup: CDR1 MNHEY, CDR2 SVGEGT. CDR3 length: 14 residues. The V segment lost 7 bases and the J segment 5 bases; nucleotides outside the gene matches: 6. The CDR3 is CASTPRDRENIQYF. CDR3 in DNA: TGTGCCAGCACCCCCCGGGACAGGGAAAACATTCAGTACTTC.

A few counts support this clonotype. The rearrangement links TRBV27 to TRBJ2-7; TRBD1 aligns across 9 bases. J was trimmed by 2 bases and V by 5 bases; bases with no gene match: 7. Per germline, CDR1 MNHEY and CDR2 SMNVEV (reference sequence). The length of the CDR3 is 15 residues. The CDR3 sequence: CASSLRGTGTYEQYF. Here the CDR3 DNA reads TGTGCCAGCAGTCTGAGAGGGACAGGGACCTACGAGCAGTACTTC.

This clonotype was found a few times. V is TRBV20-1 and J is TRBJ1-4; 11 positions match TRBD1. The CDR3 is 17 amino acids. Per the germline V gene, CDR1 is DFQATT and CDR2 is SNEGSKA (reference sequence). After removal of 6 bases from V and 3 bases from J, the junction contained 12 bases not matched to a gene. The CDR3, as DNA: TGCAGTGCCCTACTGGACAGGGGGCACATAGCTAATGAAAAACTGTTTTTT. The encoded protein is CSALLDRGHIANEKLFF.

The genes are TRBV6-5 and TRBJ1-1; 9 bases agree with TRBD1. Unmatched junction bases numbered 14, after V lost 0 bases and J lost 3 bases. CDR3 length: 19 residues. Germline lookup yields CDR1 MNHEY and CDR2 SVGAGI. This CDR3 is CASSYSETYSTGGDTEAFF. In DNA, the CDR3 is TGTGCCAGCAGTTACTCGGAAACCTATTCGACAGGGGGTGACACTGAAGCTTTCTTT.

The chain uses TRBV4-1 and TRBJ1-5; the match to TRBD1 covers 7 bases. After removal of 2 bases from V and 5 bases from J, the junction contained 3 bases not matched to a gene. This CDR3 is built from 14 residues. Per the germline V gene, CDR1 is MGHRA and CDR2 is YSYEKL. CDR3 loop: CASSQLQGDQPQHF. The CDR3 DNA sequence: TGCGCCAGCAGCCAACTTCAGGGGGATCAGCCCCAGCATTTT.

This clonotype has just a few counts. V is TRBV6-2 or TRBV6-3 and J is TRBJ2-1, with no clear D. This CDR3 comprises 13 residues. Trimming pared 0 bases from V and 12 bases from J, leaving 12 bases between. Germline CDR1 is MNHEY and CDR2 is SVGEGT. CDR3 sequence: CASSYSPLEPQFF. The CDR3 DNA reads as TGTGCCAGCAGTTACTCTCCCTTAGAGCCGCAGTTCTTC.

A few counts support this clonotype. This rearrangement joins TRBV5-6 to TRBJ1-4; D is uncertain. Between the trimmed V and J ends, which lost 0 bases and 3 bases, there was a span of 12 bases. In germline, CDR1 is SGHDT, CDR2 YYEEEE. CDR3 length: 16 residues. The CDR3 DNA follows: TGTGCCAGCAGCTTGGGGGTTTCGGAGGCTAATGAAAAACTGTTTTTT. Its protein is CASSLGVSEANEKLFF.

There are many counts of this clonotype. The V call is TRBV6-1, the J call TRBJ2-7, with a tentative D call TRBD1 (6 bases). Trimming pared 2 bases from V and 1 base from J, leaving 12 bases between. The germline CDR1 and CDR2 sequences are MNHNS and SASEGT. The CDR3 has 15 amino acids. The CDR3 DNA reads TGTGCCAGCAGTGAACAGGGGAGTCTGTCCTACGAGCAGTACGTC. Encoded protein: CASSEQGSLSYEQYV.

This sequence joins TRBV6-2 or TRBV6-3 and TRBJ2-2; D is undetermined. Germline loops: CDR1 MNHEY, CDR2 SVGEGT. Deletions cut 4 bases from V and 0 bases from J, with 9 bases between. This CDR3 has 15 amino acids. The CDR3 coding sequence is TGTGCCAGCAGTTTTGGGGATGCGAACACCGGGGAGCTGTTTTTT. It codes for CASSFGDANTGELFF.

This clonotype has just a few counts. The chain links TRBV4-3 to TRBJ2-1, with D perhaps given as TRBD1 or TRBD2 (6 bases each). V was trimmed by 0 bases and J by 15 bases, leaving 24 bases between them. The CDR3 is made up of 16 amino acids. Germline assignment: CDR1 LGHNA and CDR2 YSLEER. Here the CDR3 reads CASSQENLVIGGNRFF. The CDR3, as DNA: TGCGCCAGCAGCCAAGAAAATCTGGTAATAGGGGGGAATCGGTTCTTC.

The V call is TRBV27, the J call TRBJ1-1; 7 bases match TRBD1. Germline CDR1 is MNHEY and CDR2 is SMNVEV (reference sequence). Trimming removed 6 bases from V and 0 bases from J; junction bases left unmatched: 7. The CDR3 is 15 amino acids. This CDR3 reads CASRTGSFLNTEAFF. CDR3 DNA sequence: TGTGCCAGCAGGACAGGGAGTTTTTTGAACACTGAAGCTTTCTTT.

In the case of this clonotype: At one boundary the junction diverges from the germline segment, which might be a read error. V usage is TRBV5-6 and J usage is TRBJ1-2; 7 bases fit TRBD1. The germline gives CDR1 SGHDT, CDR2 YYEEEE. The length of the CDR3 is 13 residues. The CDR3 protein is CASRRTGEYGHTF. The CDR3 DNA sequence: TGTGCCAGCAGGCGGACAGGCGAGTATGGCCACACCTTC.